Presented here are 20 T cell receptor beta chains from one specimen sequenced in a study of cytomegalovirus exposure and HLA in healthy donors. Use of 60 Vbeta and 13 Jbeta primers characterized the PCR. Profiled with immunoSEQ multiplex PCR; TCRdb holds only in-frame clones, not every one. The repertoire holds fewer than 200,000 clones, with roughly 85% as singletons. Sample: PBMCs. These receptors were obtained from a man aged 25 to 45 in good health and CMV-seronegative.

This chain links TRBV28 with TRBJ1-2, with a weak D call TRBD1 (5 bases). From germline, CDR1 is MDHEN and CDR2 SYDVKM. V lost 4 bases to trimming and J lost 8 bases, with 14 bases between them. The CDR3 covers 13 residues. The CDR3 DNA reads as TGTGCCAGCAGTTCGGGGGATAAGGACGGCTACACCTTC. Protein product: CASSSGDKDGYTF.

A remark on this clone: The conserved closing phenylalanine or tryptophan is absent in this CDR3, likely reflecting a read error. J is TRBJ2-7 and V is TRBV18; 9 positions match TRBD2. In germline, CDR1 is KGHSH, CDR2 LQKENI. The CDR3 has 15 amino acids. V lost 6 bases, J lost 1 base, and 7 bases stayed unmatched. This CDR3 is CASSPPSGASYEQYL. As DNA, the CDR3 is TGTGCCAGCTCCCCTCCTAGCGGGGCGTCCTACGAGCAGTACCTC.

The V call is TRBV29-1, the J call TRBJ2-3; 10 bases align to TRBD2. This CDR3 region has 15 residues. CDR1 and CDR2 (germline): SQVTM, ANQGSEA. V was clipped by 7 bases and J by 2 bases; unmatched bases: 9. The CDR3 DNA reads as TGCAGCGCCGTGGGGCTAGCGGGGGTCACAGATACGCAGTATTTT. This sequence encodes CSAVGLAGVTDTQYF.

V usage is TRBV27 and J usage is TRBJ2-5, with TRBD1 matching over 7 bases. J was trimmed by 9 bases and V by 5 bases; bases with no gene match: 12. Germline CDR1 is MNHEY and CDR2 is SMNVEV (reference sequence). The CDR3 consists of 14 residues. The CDR3 here is CASSGGQSLRPQYF. CDR3 nucleotides: TGTGCCAGCAGTGGGGGACAGTCACTTCGCCCCCAGTACTTC.

This clone has only one observation. This chain uses TRBV2 with TRBJ1-2; D remains ambiguous. From germline, CDR1 is SNHLY and CDR2 FYNNEI. The CDR3 is 13 amino acids. Trimming shortened V by 4 bases and J by 2 bases, and 8 bases separated the two germline ends. In DNA, the CDR3 is TGTGCCAGCAGTGGTGAGAGGAACTATGGCTACACCTTC. It encodes CASSGERNYGYTF.

The chain uses TRBV5-8 and TRBJ2-7, with TRBD2 as a possible D gene (5 bases). The length of the CDR3 is 16 residues. Trimming left V 3 bases short and J 4 bases short, with 20 bases between. Germline values: CDR1 SGHTS, CDR2 YDEGEE. This chain's CDR3 is CASSSLGPRRPYEQYF. CDR3 DNA: TGTGCCAGCAGCTCGTTAGGACCCCGGAGGCCGTACGAGCAGTACTTC.

The rearrangement links TRBV11-2 to TRBJ2-2, with 8 nucleotides matching TRBD1. The trim removed 6 bases at V and 1 base at J, leaving 4 bases unmatched. This CDR3 comprises 15 residues. CDR1 and CDR2 from the germline V gene are SGHAT and FQNNGV. This CDR3 is CASRPGTGNTGELFF. The CDR3 DNA reads TGTGCCAGCAGGCCCGGGACAGGGAACACCGGGGAGCTGTTTTTT.

The chain recombines TRBV10-1 with TRBJ2-1, with TRBD2 matching over 12 bases. The CDR3 extends over 15 amino acids. Trimming cost V 2 bases and J 6 bases; bases outside gene matches: 2. Per germline, CDR1 WNHNN and CDR2 SYGVQD (reference sequence). CDR3 protein: CASSELAGGRNEQFF. CDR3 sequence (DNA): TGCGCCAGCAGTGAGCTAGCGGGGGGGCGCAATGAGCAGTTCTTC.

This chain links TRBV6-5 with TRBJ1-1; a possible D gene is TRBD1 (5 bases). Trimming left V 8 bases short and J 5 bases short, with 18 bases between. The CDR3 covers 14 residues. Germline CDR1 reads MNHEY; CDR2 reads SVGAGI. Here the CDR3 reads CASYPGGWFTEAFF. In DNA, the CDR3 is TGTGCCAGCTACCCGGGGGGGTGGTTTACTGAAGCTTTCTTT.

The chain carries TRBV10-3 and TRBJ2-1; D perhaps matches TRBD1 (6 bases). The CDR3 length is 15 residues. Trimming shortened V by 4 bases and J by 9 bases, and 19 bases separated the two germline ends. Per germline, CDR1 ENHRY and CDR2 SYGVKD. The CDR3 DNA follows: TGTGCCATCAGTGGGGAGAGACAGACGACAGGTGAGCAGTTCTTC. Its translation is CAISGERQTTGEQFF.

The chain uses TRBV10-3 and TRBJ1-1, with unresolved D. Trimming removed 6 bases at V and 2 bases at J, with 19 bases between. Germline V gene sequence: CDR1 ENHRY, CDR2 SYGVKD. The CDR3 consists of 16 residues. The CDR3 nucleotides are TGTGCCATCAGGAGTAAAAAGACGGGGTTAAACACTGAAGCTTTCTTT. Protein product: CAIRSKKTGLNTEAFF.

The chain links TRBV7-9 to TRBJ1-1; D remains ambiguous. The CDR3 length is 14 residues. The germline V gene encodes CDR1 SEHNR and CDR2 FQNEAQ (reference sequence). Trimming took off 1 base at V and 0 bases at J, with 6 bases between the two ends. DNA of the CDR3: TGTGCCAGCAGCTTAGGGGCACTGAACACTGAAGCTTTCTTT. Translated: CASSLGALNTEAFF.

The chain is built from TRBV19 and TRBJ2-4, with a tentative D call TRBD2 (6 bases). The CDR3 has 16 residues. The germline gives CDR1 LNHDA, CDR2 SQIVND (reference sequence). V lost 1 base and J lost 9, with 19 bases in between. The CDR3 protein is CASSIGGEYGWGIQYF. The CDR3 nucleotides are TGTGCCAGTAGTATAGGGGGGGAGTATGGTTGGGGCATTCAGTACTTC.

The chain couples TRBV6-5 to TRBJ1-4; the D gene is possibly TRBD1 (5 bases). This CDR3 contains 16 residues. The germline V gene encodes CDR1 MNHEY and CDR2 SVGAGI. The V end lost 0 bases, the J end lost 1 base, and 9 bases lay between the germline ends. The CDR3 is CASSYSQGLTNEKLFF. The CDR3 DNA reads as TGTGCCAGCAGTTACTCCCAGGGCTTAACTAATGAAAAACTGTTTTTT.

This sequence joins TRBV28 and TRBJ1-5, with D unresolved. The CDR3 has 14 residues. Deletions cut 5 bases from V and 3 bases from J, with 11 bases between. From germline, CDR1 is MDHEN and CDR2 SYDVKM. The CDR3 bases are TGTGCCAGCAGTCCTAACTATCCCAATCAGCCCCAGCATTTT. It specifies CASSPNYPNQPQHF.

The chain couples TRBV4-3 to TRBJ2-3; TRBD1 agrees at 8 bases. The CDR3 contains 19 residues. Unmatched junction bases numbered 16, after V lost 1 base and J lost 4 bases. The germline gives CDR1 LGHNA, CDR2 YSLEER. CDR3 in amino acids: CASSQGAQGAGGLSDTQYF. The DNA for the CDR3 is TGCGCCAGCAGCCAAGGAGCCCAGGGGGCAGGGGGCTTGTCAGATACGCAGTATTTT.

V gene TRBV9 combines with J gene TRBJ2-7; no definite D call. This CDR3 region has 13 residues. Germline assignment: CDR1 SGDLS and CDR2 YYNGEE. Trimming shortened V by 0 bases and J by 3 bases, and 7 bases separated the two germline ends. CDR3 sequence (DNA): TGTGCCAGCAGCGTAGAGGCTAGCTACGAGCAGTACTTC. As protein: CASSVEASYEQYF.

The rearrangement uses TRBV7-2 and TRBJ2-5, with a tentative D call TRBD2 (6 bases). Germline V gene sequence: CDR1 SGHTA, CDR2 FQGNSA. CDR3 length: 13 residues. Trimming cost V 5 bases and J 7 bases, with 14 bases left between them. The CDR3: CASSRRDWGTQYF. CDR3 DNA sequence: TGTGCCAGCAGCCGTCGGGACTGGGGGACCCAGTACTTC.

The chain employs TRBV7-2 and TRBJ2-5; 7 bases fit TRBD2. The germline CDR1 and CDR2 sequences are SGHTA and FQGNSA. CDR3 length equals 16 residues. Trimming removed 0 bases from V and 2 bases from J; junction bases left unmatched: 6. In nucleotides, the CDR3 is TGTGCCAGCAGCTTAGCGACTAGCAATAAACAAGAGACCCAGTACTTC. Translated, it gives CASSLATSNKQETQYF.

The rearrangement uses TRBV29-1 and TRBJ2-5, with a tentative D call TRBD2 (6 bases). CDR3 length equals 14 residues. V gave up 0 bases and J gave up 7 bases, with 15 bases separating them. Per germline, CDR1 SQVTM and CDR2 ANQGSEA. The CDR3 nucleotides are TGCAGCGTTGAAGATACTAGCCCCCCGGGGACCCAGTACTTC. It translates to CSVEDTSPPGTQYF. The full variable domain, rest sourced from reference TRBV29-1 and TRBJ2-5, is SAVISQKPSRDICQRGTSLTIQCQVDSQVTMMFWYRQQPGQSLTLIATANQGSEATYESGFVIDKFPISRPNLTFSTLTVSNMSPEDSSIYLCSVEDTSPPGTQYFGPGTRLLVL.